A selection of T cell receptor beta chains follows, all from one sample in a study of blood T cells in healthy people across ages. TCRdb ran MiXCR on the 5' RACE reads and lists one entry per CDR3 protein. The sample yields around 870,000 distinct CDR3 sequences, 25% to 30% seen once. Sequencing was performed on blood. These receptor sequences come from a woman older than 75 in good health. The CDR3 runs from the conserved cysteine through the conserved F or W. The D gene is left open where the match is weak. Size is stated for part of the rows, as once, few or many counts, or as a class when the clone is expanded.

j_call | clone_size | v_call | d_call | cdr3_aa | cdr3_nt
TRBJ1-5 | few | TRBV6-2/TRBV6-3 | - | CASSSTHQPQHF | TGTGCCAGCAGTTCGACTCATCAGCCCCAGCATTTT
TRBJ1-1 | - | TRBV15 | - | CATQIGLGVRAEAFF | TGTGCCACCCAGATTGGGCTCGGGGTAAGGGCTGAAGCTTTCTTT
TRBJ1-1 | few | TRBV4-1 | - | CASSHPLGGRTEAFF | TGCGCCAGCAGCCACCCCTTGGGGGGTCGTACTGAAGCTTTCTTT
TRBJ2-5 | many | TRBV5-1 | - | CASSLDGTQQETQYF | TGCGCCAGCAGCTTGGATGGGACACAACAAGAGACCCAGTACTTC
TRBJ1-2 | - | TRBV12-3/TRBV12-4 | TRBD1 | CASSFKTGALYGYTF | TGTGCCAGCAGTTTTAAGACAGGGGCCCTCTATGGCTACACCTTC
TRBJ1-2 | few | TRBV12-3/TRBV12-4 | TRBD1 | CASLPGQGGGYTF | TGTGCCAGTTTACCGGGACAGGGAGGAGGCTACACCTTC
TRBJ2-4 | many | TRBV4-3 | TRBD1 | CASSQTARTGARWYF | TGCGCCAGCAGCCAAACCGCCAGGACAGGGGCCAGGTGGTACTTC
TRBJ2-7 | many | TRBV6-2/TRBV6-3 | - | CASSYAVITYEQYF | TGTGCCAGCAGTTACGCGGTGATTACCTACGAGCAGTACTTC
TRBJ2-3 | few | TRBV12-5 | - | CASGPGAPSTDTQYF | TGTGCTAGTGGTCCAGGGGCACCCAGCACAGATACGCAGTATTTT
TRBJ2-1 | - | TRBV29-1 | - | CSVGPQSSYEQFF | TGCAGCGTTGGCCCTCAGAGCTCCTACGAGCAGTTCTTC
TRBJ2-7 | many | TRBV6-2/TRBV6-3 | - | CASSYLGIPYEQYF | TGTGCCAGCAGTTACTTGGGGATCCCCTACGAGCAGTACTTC
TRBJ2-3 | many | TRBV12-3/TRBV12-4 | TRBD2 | CASSFLRLATDTQYF | TGTGCCAGCAGTTTTTTGCGACTAGCTACAGATACGCAGTATTTT
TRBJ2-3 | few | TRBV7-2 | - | CASSWLGSYTDTQYF | TGTGCCAGCAGCTGGTTGGGCAGCTACACAGATACGCAGTATTTT
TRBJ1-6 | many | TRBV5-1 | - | CASSPGTIRDSPLHF | TGCGCCAGCAGCCCGGGGACAATTCGGGATTCACCCCTCCACTTT
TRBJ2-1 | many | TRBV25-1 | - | CASSPRRGKDEQFF | TGTGCCAGCAGTCCCCGCCGGGGTAAGGATGAGCAGTTCTTC
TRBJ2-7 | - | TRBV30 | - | CAWSPGRGAHEQYF | TGTGCCTGGAGTCCTGGACGGGGGGCCCACGAGCAGTACTTC
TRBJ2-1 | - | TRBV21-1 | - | CASIRSPSSYNEQFF | TGTGCCAGCATCCGCAGTCCGAGCTCCTACAATGAGCAGTTCTTC
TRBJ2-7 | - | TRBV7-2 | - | CASSRGQPSYEQDF | TGTGCCAGCAGCAGAGGACAGCCAAGTTACGAGCAGGACTTC
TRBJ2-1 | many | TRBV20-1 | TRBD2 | CSAAGGTYNEQFF | TGCAGTGCCGCGGGGGGCACCTACAATGAGCAGTTCTTC
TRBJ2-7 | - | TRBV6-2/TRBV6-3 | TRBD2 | CASGRAGGSPYEQYF | TGTGCCAGCGGAAGAGCGGGAGGGAGCCCCTACGAGCAGTACTTC
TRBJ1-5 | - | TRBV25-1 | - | CASSDNRDNQPQHF | TGTGCCAGCAGTGACAACAGGGACAATCAGCCCCAGCATTTT
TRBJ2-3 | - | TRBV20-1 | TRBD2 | CSASARGGRALDTQYF | TGCAGTGCTAGCGCCCGAGGCGGGAGGGCCTTAGATACGCAGTATTTT
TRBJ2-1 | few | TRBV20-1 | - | CSASRDLKNEQFF | TGCAGTGCTAGCCGGGACCTCAAGAATGAGCAGTTCTTC
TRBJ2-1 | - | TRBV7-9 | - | CASSCLNEQFF | TGTGCCAGCAGCTGTCTAAATGAGCAGTTCTTC
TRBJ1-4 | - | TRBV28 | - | CASSSPAGKLFF | TGTGCCAGCAGTTCCCCGGCTGGAAAACTGTTTTTT
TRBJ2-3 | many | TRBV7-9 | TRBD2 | CASSPELATTDTQYF | TGTGCCAGCAGCCCGGAACTAGCGACGACAGATACGCAGTATTTT
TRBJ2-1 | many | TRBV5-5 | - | CASSSVPGHLRDEQFF | TGTGCCAGCAGCTCCGTCCCGGGACACCTAAGGGATGAGCAGTTCTTC
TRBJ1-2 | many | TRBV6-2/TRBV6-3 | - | CASSPMGLNGAYGYTF | TGTGCCAGCAGCCCGATGGGACTGAACGGGGCCTATGGCTACACCTTC
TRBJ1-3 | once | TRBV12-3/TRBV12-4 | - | CAIRGGSSGNTIYF | TGTGCCATACGGGGCGGGAGCTCTGGAAACACCATATATTTT
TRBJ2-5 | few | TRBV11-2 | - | CASRPLVGGRRGGQYF | TGTGCCAGCCGACCTTTAGTCGGGGGGCGTAGAGGAGGCCAGTACTTC
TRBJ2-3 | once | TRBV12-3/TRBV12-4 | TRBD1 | CASSHLGQLSADTQYF | TGTGCCAGCAGTCACTTGGGACAGTTGAGCGCAGATACGCAGTATTTT
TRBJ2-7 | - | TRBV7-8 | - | CASSGGDSPYNEQYF | TGTGCCAGCAGCGGAGGGGACAGTCCGTACAATGAGCAGTACTTC
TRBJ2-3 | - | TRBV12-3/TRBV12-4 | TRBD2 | CDSSLALGGGASSTDTQYF | TGTGACAGCAGTCTCGCCCTCGGGGGGGGCGCATCGAGCACAGATACGCAGTATTTT
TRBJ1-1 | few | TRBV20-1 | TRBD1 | CSAKGQGDTEAFF | TGCAGTGCAAAGGGACAGGGTGACACTGAAGCTTTCTTT
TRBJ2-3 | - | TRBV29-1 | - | CSVKRVRERTDTQYF | TGCAGCGTGAAACGAGTCAGGGAGAGGACAGATACGCAGTATTTT
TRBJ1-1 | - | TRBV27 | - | CASPRGEDNTEAFF | TGTGCCAGCCCGAGGGGGGAGGACAACACTGAAGCTTTCTTT
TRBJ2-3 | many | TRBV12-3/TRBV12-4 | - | CASRGRTASTDTQYF | TGTGCCAGCAGGGGAAGGACAGCCAGCACAGATACGCAGTATTTT
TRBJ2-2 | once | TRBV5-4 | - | CASSEDARGSNTGELFF | TGTGCCAGCAGCGAGGATGCTAGAGGATCAAACACCGGGGAGCTGTTTTTT
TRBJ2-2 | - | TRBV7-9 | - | CASSLSLQGIANTGEPFF | TGTGCCAGCAGCTTATCTTTACAGGGTATTGCGAACACCGGGGAGCCGTTTTTT
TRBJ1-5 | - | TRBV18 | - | CASSLIPTDHQPQHF | TGTGCCAGCTCTCTTATCCCGACAGACCATCAGCCCCAGCATTTT
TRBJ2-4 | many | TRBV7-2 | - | CASSSQGGNIQYF | TGTGCCAGCAGCTCCCAAGGGGGGAACATTCAGTACTTC
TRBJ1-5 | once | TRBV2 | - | CASSGLRQGGYQPQHF | TGTGCCAGCAGTGGGCTACGGCAGGGAGGGTATCAGCCCCAGCATTTT